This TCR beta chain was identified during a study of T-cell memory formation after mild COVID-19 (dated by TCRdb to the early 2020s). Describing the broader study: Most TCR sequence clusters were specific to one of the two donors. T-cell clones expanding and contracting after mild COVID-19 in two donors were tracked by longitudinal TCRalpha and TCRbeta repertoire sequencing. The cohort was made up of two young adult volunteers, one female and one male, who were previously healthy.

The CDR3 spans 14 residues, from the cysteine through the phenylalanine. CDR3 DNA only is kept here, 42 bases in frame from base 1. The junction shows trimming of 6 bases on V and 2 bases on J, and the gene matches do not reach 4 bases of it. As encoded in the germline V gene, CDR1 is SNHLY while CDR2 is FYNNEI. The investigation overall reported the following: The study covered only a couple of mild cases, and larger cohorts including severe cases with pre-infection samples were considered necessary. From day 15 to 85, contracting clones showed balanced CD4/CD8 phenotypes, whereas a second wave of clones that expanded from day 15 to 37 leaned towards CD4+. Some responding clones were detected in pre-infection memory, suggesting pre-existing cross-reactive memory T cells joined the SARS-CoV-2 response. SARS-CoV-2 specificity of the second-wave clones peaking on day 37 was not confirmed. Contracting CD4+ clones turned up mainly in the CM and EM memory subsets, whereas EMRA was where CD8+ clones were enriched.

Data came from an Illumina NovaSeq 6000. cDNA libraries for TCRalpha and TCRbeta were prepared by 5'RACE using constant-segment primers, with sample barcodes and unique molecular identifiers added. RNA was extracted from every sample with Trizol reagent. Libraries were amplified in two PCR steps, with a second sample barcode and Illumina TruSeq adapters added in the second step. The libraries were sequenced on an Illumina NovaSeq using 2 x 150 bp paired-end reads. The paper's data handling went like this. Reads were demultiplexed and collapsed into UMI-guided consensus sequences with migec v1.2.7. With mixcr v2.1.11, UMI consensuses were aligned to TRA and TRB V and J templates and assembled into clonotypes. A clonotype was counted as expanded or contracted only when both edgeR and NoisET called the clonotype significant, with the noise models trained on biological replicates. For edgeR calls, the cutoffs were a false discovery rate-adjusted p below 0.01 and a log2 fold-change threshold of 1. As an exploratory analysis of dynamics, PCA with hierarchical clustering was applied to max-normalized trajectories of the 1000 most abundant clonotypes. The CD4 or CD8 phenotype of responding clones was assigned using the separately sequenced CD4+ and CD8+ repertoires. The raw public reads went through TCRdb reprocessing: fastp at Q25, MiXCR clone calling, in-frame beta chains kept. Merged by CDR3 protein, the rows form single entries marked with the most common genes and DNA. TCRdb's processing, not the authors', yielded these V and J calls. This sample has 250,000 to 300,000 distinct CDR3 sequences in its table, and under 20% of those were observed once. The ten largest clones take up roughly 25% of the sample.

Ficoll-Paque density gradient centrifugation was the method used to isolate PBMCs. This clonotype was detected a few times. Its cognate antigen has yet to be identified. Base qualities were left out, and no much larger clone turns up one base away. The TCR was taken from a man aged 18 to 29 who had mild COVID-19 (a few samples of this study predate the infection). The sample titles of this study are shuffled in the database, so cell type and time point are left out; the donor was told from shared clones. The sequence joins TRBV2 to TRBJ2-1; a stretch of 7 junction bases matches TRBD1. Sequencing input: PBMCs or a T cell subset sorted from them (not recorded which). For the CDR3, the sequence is CASRGQPAYNEQFF. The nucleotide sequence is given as TGTGCCAGCAGGGGACAGCCGGCCTACAATGAGCAGTTCTTC.